The source of this T cell receptor (beta chain) is a study of T cell responses to AZD1222 COVID-19 vaccine. Study-wide background: Some second doses came at about 4 weeks and others at about 12 weeks; these were pooled. Whole-study results and caveats: Baseline testing showed seropositivity in only 6 or 7 AZD1222 recipients.

As regards this clone: Antigen specificity is unknown.

Measured with immunoSEQ multiplex PCR; TCRdb has only the in-frame clones, and not every one. Of 95,000 to 110,000 clones listed, under 95% were seen once; the top ten hold 20% to 25%. The sample consisted of peripheral blood, taken on day 0 of AZD1222 vaccination. The TCR was taken from an adult in good health.

CDR3 sequence (DNA): TGTGCCAGCAGCCGGGACATATTGGGCAATCAGCCCCAGCATTTT. It translates to CASSRDILGNQPQHF. The chain recombines TRBV2 with TRBJ1-5; the D gene is possibly TRBD1 (6 bases). The germline V gene has CDR1 SNHLY and CDR2 FYNNEI. The CDR3 runs 15 residues. V was cut by 6 bases and J by 2 bases, with 14 bases left in between.